This TCR beta chain was identified in a study of blood T cell repertoires in COVID-19. The table came from immunoSEQ multiplex PCR; TCRdb's copy has only in-frame clones and leaves some out. The sample consists of about 270,000 clones, roughly 93% of them appearing once. The CDR3 is 14 amino acids. CDR1 SNHLY and CDR2 FYNNEI come from the germline V gene. Trimming removed 6 bases from V and 1 base from J; junction bases left unmatched: 2. Sequenced sample: PBMCs or T cells enriched from blood (not recorded which). V usage is TRBV2 and J usage is TRBJ2-2, with 7 bases aligning to TRBD1. The TCR comes from a middle-aged woman with acute COVID-19. For the CDR3, the DNA is TGTGCCAGCAGCCGGGACAGGAACACCGGGGAGCTGTTTTTT. Protein product: CASSRDRNTGELFF.